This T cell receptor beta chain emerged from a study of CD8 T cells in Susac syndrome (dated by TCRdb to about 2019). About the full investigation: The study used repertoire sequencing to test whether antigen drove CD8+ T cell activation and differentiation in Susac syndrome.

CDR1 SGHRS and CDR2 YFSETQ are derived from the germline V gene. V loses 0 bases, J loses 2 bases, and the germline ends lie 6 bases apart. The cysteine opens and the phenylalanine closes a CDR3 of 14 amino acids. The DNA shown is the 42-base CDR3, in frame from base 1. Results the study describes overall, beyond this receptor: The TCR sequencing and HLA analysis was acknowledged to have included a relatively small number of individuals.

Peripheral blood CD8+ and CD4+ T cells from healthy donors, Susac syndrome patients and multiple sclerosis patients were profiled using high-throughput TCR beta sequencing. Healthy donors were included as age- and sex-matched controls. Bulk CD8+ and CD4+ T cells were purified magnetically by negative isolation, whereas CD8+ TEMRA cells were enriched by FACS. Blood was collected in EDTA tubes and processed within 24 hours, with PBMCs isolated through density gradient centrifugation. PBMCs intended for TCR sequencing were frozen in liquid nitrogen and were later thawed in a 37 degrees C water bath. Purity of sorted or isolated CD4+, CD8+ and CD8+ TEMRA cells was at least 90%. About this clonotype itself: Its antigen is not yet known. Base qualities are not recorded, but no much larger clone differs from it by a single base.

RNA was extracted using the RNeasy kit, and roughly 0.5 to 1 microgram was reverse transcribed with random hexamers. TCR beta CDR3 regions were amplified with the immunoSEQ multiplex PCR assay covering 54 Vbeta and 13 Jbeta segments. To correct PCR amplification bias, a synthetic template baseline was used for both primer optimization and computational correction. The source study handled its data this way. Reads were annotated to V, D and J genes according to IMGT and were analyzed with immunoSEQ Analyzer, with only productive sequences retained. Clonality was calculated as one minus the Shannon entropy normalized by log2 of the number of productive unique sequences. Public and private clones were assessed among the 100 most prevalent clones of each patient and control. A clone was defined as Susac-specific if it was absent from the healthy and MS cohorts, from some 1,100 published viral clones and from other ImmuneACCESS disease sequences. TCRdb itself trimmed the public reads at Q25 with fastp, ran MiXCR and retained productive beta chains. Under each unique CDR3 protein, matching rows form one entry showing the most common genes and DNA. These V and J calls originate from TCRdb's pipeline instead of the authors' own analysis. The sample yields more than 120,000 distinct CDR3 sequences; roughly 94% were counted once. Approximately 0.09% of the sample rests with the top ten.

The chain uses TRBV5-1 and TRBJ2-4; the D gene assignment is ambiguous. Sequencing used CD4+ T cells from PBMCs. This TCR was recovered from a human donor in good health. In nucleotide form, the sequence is TGCGCCAGCAGCTTGGGCGGTCCCAAAAACATTCAGTACTTC. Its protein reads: CASSLGGPKNIQYF.